The entry that follows covers one T cell receptor (beta chain) sequence. Its antigen is not known. The CDR3 end falls 3 residues outside the read, so it is completed with the germline J gene. TCRdb keeps only in-frame clones here, not all; method: immunoSEQ multiplex PCR. The data include 30,000 or so clones; the top ten clones carry approximately 8.1%. The length of the CDR3 is 16 residues. CDR1 and CDR2 (germline): SNHLY, FYNNEI. V was shortened by 1 base and J by 2 bases, with 12 bases between the two germline ends. The source of the sample is a study of T cells in women clearing cervical HPV infection. The study's findings and limits: Effector/memory and HPV-specific T cells were not isolated, and association timing is unknown.

This clonotype originated in a woman between 18 and 69 years old with a cervical HPV16 infection that either progressed to CIN3+ or cleared (not recorded which). Sequencing was carried out using blood buffy coat. V gene TRBV2 combines with J gene TRBJ1-3; D is unclear. This CDR3 reads CASSEGRSRAGNTIYF. The DNA read from the CDR3 is TGTGCCAGCAGTGAAGGACGGTCGAGGGCTGGAAACACC.